The 13 T cell receptor beta chains reported below all come from one sample, sequenced in a study of blood T cell repertoires in COVID-19. The table came from immunoSEQ multiplex PCR; TCRdb's copy has only in-frame clones and leaves some out. The sample contains 130,000 or so clones, 70% to 90% of which appear only once. Sequenced input: peripheral blood. The receptors were sampled from a man aged 65-85 years with active COVID-19.

V gene TRBV24-1 combines with J gene TRBJ1-1; TRBD1 aligns across 8 bases. Per germline, CDR1 KGHDR and CDR2 SFDVKD. Trimming removed 7 bases from V and 1 base from J; junction bases left unmatched: 1. There are 13 residues in the CDR3. CDR3 bases: TGTGCCACCAGCAGGGGGCCGAACACTGAAGCTTTCTTT. Amino acids: CATSRGPNTEAFF.

The V gene is TRBV28, the J gene TRBJ2-7; 10 bases fit TRBD2. The CDR3 covers 15 residues. The ends lost 2 bases at V and 4 bases at J; junction bases unmatched: 5. The germline V gene encodes CDR1 MDHEN and CDR2 SYDVKM. This CDR3 is CASSLVPSGRYEQYF. The CDR3 coding sequence is TGTGCCAGCAGTTTAGTGCCTAGCGGGAGATACGAGCAGTACTTC.

The V call is TRBV28, the J call TRBJ1-2, with 7 bases aligning to TRBD1. Germline V gives CDR1 MDHEN, CDR2 SYDVKM. With 10 bases clipped from V and 7 bases from J, the junction kept 15 bases outside the gene matches. This CDR3 spans 14 amino acids. In DNA form, the CDR3 reads TGTGCCACCCGGGGACAGTCAGAGGGGGGTGGCTACACCTTC. Its protein is CATRGQSEGGGYTF.

This clone was observed a single time. This chain links TRBV28 with TRBJ2-2; tentatively, D is TRBD2 (6 bases). Germline loops: CDR1 MDHEN, CDR2 SYDVKM. The CDR3 is 13 residues long. Trimming removed 11 bases from V and 1 base from J, with 11 bases in between. Written as DNA, the CDR3 is TGTGCCTTGCGGGGACGGAACACCGGGGAGCTGTTTTTT. Translated: CALRGRNTGELFF.

The V call is TRBV27, the J call TRBJ2-7, with 10 nucleotides matching TRBD1. The J segment lost 4 bases and the V segment lost 8 bases, leaving 8 bases of the junction unmatched. The CDR3 covers 14 residues. Germline V lookup: CDR1 MNHEY, CDR2 SMNVEV (reference sequence). The CDR3 DNA is TGTGCCAGCGACCCGACAGGGGGCCCTTACGAGCAGTACTTC. Translated: CASDPTGGPYEQYF.

J is TRBJ2-1 and V is TRBV18; 12 positions match TRBD2. The CDR3 is 15 amino acids. Germline V gene lookup returns CDR1 KGHSH and CDR2 LQKENI. Unmatched junction bases numbered 5, after V lost 4 bases and J lost 7 bases. CDR3 in DNA: TGTGCCAGCTCACACGGACTAGCGGGAAGGAATGAGCAGTTCTTC. This sequence encodes CASSHGLAGRNEQFF.

This clone was found once. This chain connects TRBV9 to TRBJ2-7, with D perhaps matching TRBD1 (6 bases). V gave up 4 bases and J gave up 1 base, with 15 bases separating them. The CDR3 runs 15 residues. CDR1 is SGDLS, CDR2 YYNGEE, per germline. Here the CDR3 DNA reads TGTGCCAGCAGCCCAACGGGGACACTATCCTACGAGCAGTACTTC. This codes for CASSPTGTLSYEQYF. Full variable domain (remainder filled in from reference TRBV9 and TRBJ2-7): DSGVTQTPKHLITATGQRVTLRCSPRSGDLSVYWYQQSLDQGLQFLIQYYNGEERAKGNILERFSAQQFPDLHSELNLSSLELGDSALYFCASSPTGTLSYEQYFGPGTRLTVT.

The chain recombines TRBV19 with TRBJ1-5; the D is unclear. This CDR3 spans 13 amino acids. Trimming took off 0 bases at V and 5 bases at J, with 5 bases between the two ends. The germline gives CDR1 LNHDA, CDR2 SQIVND (reference sequence). CDR3 nucleotides: TGTGCCAGTAGTATAGATCAGGATCAGCCCCAGCATTTT. Amino acids: CASSIDQDQPQHF.

This clone has only one observation. The chain links TRBV2 to TRBJ2-3; no clear D gene. Germline-derived CDR1 and CDR2 are SNHLY and FYNNEI. This CDR3 contains 12 residues. V lost 5 bases, J lost 6 bases, and 9 bases lay in between. The CDR3 DNA reads TGTGCCAGCAGTTATCCTCAGGATACGCAGTATTTT. Translation: CASSYPQDTQYF.

J is TRBJ2-1 and V is TRBV11-2, with D possibly TRBD2 on 5 matching bases. Germline V CDR1 and CDR2: SGHAT, FQNNGV. The CDR3 runs to 16 residues. Trimming left V 1 base short and J 3 bases short, with 13 bases between. The CDR3 region is CASSLVLNGNYNEQFF. Here the CDR3 DNA reads TGTGCCAGCAGCTTAGTGTTAAACGGGAACTACAATGAGCAGTTCTTC.

Comments on this clone: One end of the junction does not line up with germline, which may come from a read error. The chain couples TRBV28 to TRBJ2-4, with 7 bases fitting TRBD2. The CDR3 spans 11 residues. Germline lookup yields CDR1 MDHEN and CDR2 SYDVKM. This chain's CDR3 is CASSTRGGEHF. The CDR3, as DNA: TGTGCCAGCTCTACAAGGGGAGGGGAGCACTTC.

As regards this clone: Additional DNA sequences in this sample encode the identical CDR3. The chain links TRBV2 to TRBJ2-3; 9 bases are a match to TRBD1. The CDR3 sequence is 14 residues long. The ends lost 6 bases at V and 0 bases at J; junction bases unmatched: 1. Germline V CDR1 and CDR2: SNHLY, FYNNEI. CDR3 region: CASRGQGSTDTQYF. CDR3 bases: TGTGCCAGCAGGGGACAGGGTAGCACAGATACGCAGTATTTT.

This sequence joins TRBV30 and TRBJ1-2; TRBD1 aligns across 8 bases. Per the germline V gene, CDR1 is GTSNPN and CDR2 is SVGIG (reference sequence). V dropped 3 bases and J dropped 3; count of bases not matched to a gene: 3. CDR3 length: 13 residues. CDR3 bases: TGTGCCTGGAGGGTGGGACAGGACTATGGCTACACCTTC. Translated: CAWRVGQDYGYTF.